The next 5 T cell receptor beta chains were all read from a single sample in a study of T cells in Graves' hyperthyroidism and ophthalmopathy (dated by TCRdb to between 2017 and 2020). The library was built by means of multiplex PCR. The run used an Illumina HiSeq 2000. The TCR beta CDR3 regions were amplified from RNA transcripts. A first-round RT-PCR of the TCR CDR3 used the HTBI primer set with the Qiagen OneStep RT-PCR kit. In-frame beta chains were kept once TCRdb had trimmed the public reads at Q25 with fastp and called clones with MiXCR. Rows with a matching CDR3 protein are joined into one entry that keeps the most common DNA and genes. The sample table lists approximately 690,000 distinct CDR3 sequences, about 20% of them with a count of one. The leading ten clones occupy roughly a third of the sample. The sample was blood. These receptors were obtained from a man aged 30 to 45 with Graves' ophthalmopathy.

J is TRBJ1-6 and V is TRBV20-1; D gene uncertain. This CDR3 spans 12 amino acids. Per germline, CDR1 DFQATT and CDR2 SNEGSKA (reference sequence). V lost 0 bases, J lost 8 bases, and 5 bases lay in between. The CDR3 reads CSAREADSPLHF. In nucleotides, the CDR3 is TGCAGTGCTAGAGAGGCTGATTCACCCCTCCACTTT.

This chain joins TRBV7-9 and TRBJ1-3; D remains ambiguous. V lost 7 bases and J 6 bases, leaving 19 bases between the germline ends. Germline loops: CDR1 SEHNR, CDR2 FQNEAQ (reference sequence). This CDR3 is built from 15 residues. DNA for the CDR3: TGTGCCAGCACTGAATTCCGGGCCCCGTCAAACACCATATATTTT. Translation: CASTEFRAPSNTIYF.

This clonotype was seen repeatedly, ten times or more. V is TRBV20-1 and J is TRBJ2-1; no clear D gene. V dropped 0 bases and J dropped 5 bases, with 11 bases sitting between them. CDR1 and CDR2 (germline): DFQATT, SNEGSKA (reference sequence). There are 14 residues in the CDR3. CDR3 in amino acids: CSARDLKEHNEQFF. In DNA form, the CDR3 reads TGCAGTGCTAGAGATCTGAAGGAACACAATGAGCAGTTCTTC.

V gene TRBV12-3 or TRBV12-4 combines with J gene TRBJ2-6; D is uncertain. This CDR3 spans 16 amino acids. V lost 5 bases to trimming and J lost 0 bases, with 11 bases between them. CDR3 loop: CASSRVRGSGANVLTF. The CDR3 DNA is TGTGCCAGCAGTAGAGTTCGCGGCTCTGGGGCCAACGTCCTGACTTTC.

This clonotype was counted at least ten times. The chain joins TRBV7-3 to TRBJ2-1; 9 nucleotides match TRBD2. Trimming took 0 bases from V and 7 from J; bases not matched to a gene: 7. The V gene's germline CDR1 is SGHTA and CDR2 FQGTGA. The CDR3 is made up of 16 amino acids. The CDR3 DNA reads as TGTGCCAGCAGCTTAACCCCTAGCGGGGCAGGGAATGAGCAGTTCTTC. Amino acids: CASSLTPSGAGNEQFF.